This TCR beta chain was identified in a study of blood T cell repertoires in COVID-19. Study details: PBMCs, B-cell-depleted T cells, or T cells provided the cDNA or gDNA that made up the material.

Seattle patients were enrolled while actively infected and followed longitudinally. The germline gives CDR1 SEHNR, CDR2 FQNEAQ (reference sequence). With V trimmed by 0 bases and J by 1 base, 5 bases remained unmatched. CDR3 length: 18 residues. Sequenced by immunoSEQ multiplex PCR; TCRdb stores in-frame clones only, minus some. Of roughly 250,000 clones listed, 80% to 85% are singletons. The V and J genes are TRBV7-9 and TRBJ2-2; 10 bases are a match to TRBD1. The sequenced sample was peripheral blood. The TCR comes from a person between 65 and 79 years old with COVID-19, enrolled during active disease. CDR3 in DNA: TGTGCCAGCAGCTTAGCCCAGGGGACAGGGGTGAACACCGGGGAGCTGTTTTTT. Translation gives CASSLAQGTGVNTGELFF.